The next 6 T cell receptor beta chains were all read from a single sample in a study of CD8 T cells in Susac syndrome. Random hexamers primed reverse transcription of about 0.45 to 1 ug RNA. TCRdb processed the immunoSEQ multiplex PCR reads anew with MiXCR; each CDR3 protein has one entry. The repertoire holds some 150,000 distinct CDR3 sequences, with around 95% as singletons. The sequencing sample was made of CD4+ T cells from PBMCs. Receptors originate from a human donor with Susac syndrome.

This CDR3 is CASRNSGGAGNTEAFF. The DNA of the CDR3 is TGTGCCAGCAGAAACTCAGGGGGCGCCGGGAACACTGAAGCTTTCTTT. J is TRBJ1-1 and V is TRBV2, with 8 bases identical to TRBD1. Germline V gives CDR1 SNHLY, CDR2 FYNNEI. The CDR3 covers 16 residues. Trimming took 6 bases from V and 1 from J; bases not matched to a gene: 10.

V gene TRBV4-1 combines with J gene TRBJ2-1, with unresolved D. CDR3 length equals 14 residues. Trimming removed 2 bases at V and 10 bases at J, with 15 bases between. From germline, CDR1 is MGHRA and CDR2 YSYEKL. CDR3 amino acids: CASSQPLTEAEQFF. CDR3 nucleotide sequence: TGCGCCAGCAGCCAACCATTAACCGAGGCCGAGCAGTTCTTC.

The J gene is TRBJ2-3, the V gene TRBV20-1, with 7 bases that match TRBD2. CDR3 length: 14 residues. In germline, CDR1 is DFQATT, CDR2 SNEGSKA (reference sequence). The trim removed 5 bases at V and 1 base at J, leaving 6 bases unmatched. Written as DNA, the CDR3 is TGCAGTGCTGGGGGGGGTACAGGCACAGATACGCAGTATTTT. Protein sequence: CSAGGGTGTDTQYF.

This clonotype was seen a single time. The chain links TRBV2 to TRBJ2-1; unclear D gene. Germline CDR1 reads SNHLY; CDR2 reads FYNNEI. The CDR3 covers 15 residues. Trimming left V 7 bases short and J 2 bases short, with 15 bases between. CDR3 in amino acids: CASTLDRSAYNEQFF. CDR3 DNA sequence: TGTGCCAGCACCCTCGACCGGTCTGCCTACAATGAGCAGTTCTTC.

The chain uses TRBV9 and TRBJ2-5; no clear D gene. Germline loops: CDR1 SGDLS, CDR2 YYNGEE. The V and J ends lost 3 bases and 3 bases respectively, with 6 bases between them. This CDR3 has 12 residues. DNA of the CDR3: TGTGCCAGCAGCGGGGCCGAAGAGACCCAGTACTTC. This sequence encodes CASSGAEETQYF.

This chain joins TRBV24-1 and TRBJ2-7; 7 bases line up with TRBD1. After removal of 4 bases from V and 0 bases from J, the junction contained 8 bases not matched to a gene. The CDR3 is 16 amino acids. Germline values: CDR1 KGHDR, CDR2 SFDVKD. This CDR3 is CATSEGWTGNSYEQYF. As DNA, the CDR3 is TGTGCCACCAGTGAGGGATGGACAGGAAACTCCTACGAGCAGTACTTC.